This TCR beta chain was captured by sequencing in a study of blood T cell repertoires in COVID-19 (dated by TCRdb to the early 2020s). Context from the whole study: Collaborator samples came from the United States, Italy and Spain and covered acute and convalescent phases of COVID-19. The material from the prospective study consisted of cDNA or gDNA derived from T cells, B-cell-depleted T cells, or PBMCs. Deeply sampled blood TCRbeta repertoires from subjects exposed to, actively infected with, or recovered from COVID-19 were included in the dataset. The repertoires were made available in a free public database intended to serve as a resource for research on the immune response to SARS-CoV-2. Samples came from the ongoing ImmuneRACE study (first 160 participants) plus 1,254 subjects from 6 global collaborators. Nearly every sample came with metadata listing a de-identified subject ID, COVID-19 status, age in years and sex. Where available, HLA class I and class II types were obtained from metadata supplied by the sample provider rather than from assay-based typing.

The immunoSEQ Assay, a bias-controlled multiplex PCR, was used to amplify TCRbeta CDR3 regions from genomic DNA. Per the authors' processing: Within the assay, amplification of reference gene primers was used to estimate how many nucleated cells each sample contained. Sequence reads were collapsed and filtered to measure the absolute abundance of every unique TCRbeta CDR3 rearrangement. For each sample, productive Simpson clonality was calculated as the square root of Simpson's diversity index across productive rearrangements. Entries here come from immuneACCESS through TCRdb and include only in-frame sequences with V and J called. Some clones fail to appear in such tables; in the studies checked, an unresolved V gene covers under half of the shortfall, and the cause of the remainder is unknown. V, J and clone size are taken as reported in that table, and D and trimming were inferred from the DNA itself. The sample includes 25,000 to 35,000 clones, with approximately 90% observed a single time. Of the sample, about 5.8% is held by the ten largest clones.

The paper's findings and limits, for the study overall: How much clinical and demographic metadata was included differed by source and by participant, and the metadata was provided uncurated.

From the cysteine up to the phenylalanine, the CDR3 has a length of 15 residues. Kept here is only the CDR3 DNA, which spans 45 bases and is read in frame from base 1. V trim: 3 bases; J trim: 4 bases; unmatched bases: 6. The germline V gene specifies MDHEN as CDR1 and SYDVKM as CDR2. A note on this clone: Its target antigen remains unknown. No base quality information exists; no much larger clone differs at one position.

Each collaborating institution followed its own protocols to collect whole blood in K2EDTA tubes. For TCRbeta analysis, collaborator samples were shipped as frozen whole blood, as isolated PBMCs, or as DNA extracted from either sample type. Specimen: peripheral blood. The rearranged chain carries TRBV28 and TRBJ1-5, and TRBD1 matches 7 of the central bases. The clonotype comes from a man between 60 and 75 years old with active COVID-19. The CDR3 loop reads CASSFLQGGNQPQHF. The DNA sequence reads TGTGCCAGCAGTTTTCTCCAGGGGGGAAATCAGCCCCAGCATTTT.